The rows below give T cell receptor beta chains drawn from one sample of a study of blood T cell repertoires in COVID-19. The protocol was immunoSEQ multiplex PCR, while the TCRdb copy is restricted to in-frame clones and leaves out a portion. The data hold about 59,000 clones, with roughly 80% observed a single time. The sequenced sample was peripheral blood. The receptors shown here come from a human donor in a cohort sampled during active COVID-19. The CDR3 runs from the conserved cysteine through the conserved F or W. The order of the fields is J gene, V gene, D gene, clone size, CDR3 DNA, CDR3 protein. The D gene is left open where the match is weak. A row's size may be missing; if present it is once, few, many or a size class.

J: TRBJ1-6; V: TRBV7-9; D: NA; size: NA; DNA: TGTGCCAGCAGCTTTAGGGCGGGATATAATTCACCCCTCCACTTT; CDR3: CASSFRAGYNSPLHF
J: TRBJ2-1; V: TRBV5-1; D: TRBD2; size: NA; DNA: TGCGCCAGCGGTGGACTAGCGGGAGCAAATGAGCAGTTCTTC; CDR3: CASGGLAGANEQFF
J: TRBJ2-1; V: TRBV27; D: NA; size: NA; DNA: TGTGCCAGCAGTTACACCTCTAATGAGCAGTTCTTC; CDR3: CASSYTSNEQFF
J: TRBJ2-1; V: TRBV9; D: NA; size: NA; DNA: TGTGCCAGCAGCGAAGACACCCTCCCCACCAATGAGCAGTTCTTC; CDR3: CASSEDTLPTNEQFF
J: TRBJ2-1; V: TRBV24-1; D: NA; size: NA; DNA: TGTGCCACCAGGCTGGGAGGCAGGGATGAGCAGTTCTTC; CDR3: CATRLGGRDEQFF
J: TRBJ1-1; V: TRBV3-1/TRBV3-2; D: NA; size: NA; DNA: TGTGCCAGCAGCCCAACCATGGGGGGGCGGAACACTGAAGCTTTCTTT; CDR3: CASSPTMGGRNTEAFF
J: TRBJ2-2; V: TRBV24-1; D: TRBD1; size: NA; DNA: TGTGCCACCAGCGACAGGGGAAAAGTTCCCGGGGAGCTGTTTTTT; CDR3: CATSDRGKVPGELFF
J: TRBJ1-2; V: TRBV20-1; D: TRBD1; size: NA; DNA: TGCAGTGCAACACAGGGGAATGGCTACACCTTC; CDR3: CSATQGNGYTF
J: TRBJ2-4; V: TRBV5-4; D: NA; size: NA; DNA: TGTGCCAGCAGCTTGGGAACTTCGGGAGCCAAAAACATTCAGTACTTC; CDR3: CASSLGTSGAKNIQYF
J: TRBJ1-4; V: TRBV11-2; D: TRBD1; size: NA; DNA: TGTGCCAGCAGCTTTGACGCATGGGGACAGGGTGAAAAACTGTTTTTT; CDR3: CASSFDAWGQGEKLFF
J: TRBJ2-3; V: TRBV5-6; D: TRBD2; size: NA; DNA: TGTGCCAGCAGCCGCAAAAGGGGAGCTAGCGGGAGAACAGATACGCAGTATTTT; CDR3: CASSRKRGASGRTDTQYF
J: TRBJ2-1; V: TRBV4-3; D: NA; size: NA; DNA: TGCGCCAGCAGCCAAGGGCACAGGGACAATGAGCAGTTCTTC; CDR3: CASSQGHRDNEQFF
J: TRBJ1-6; V: TRBV29-1; D: NA; size: NA; DNA: TGCAGCGTCGCCAGAACCAATAATTCACCCCTCCACTTT; CDR3: CSVARTNNSPLHF
J: TRBJ2-7; V: TRBV10-1; D: TRBD2; size: NA; DNA: TGCGCCAGCAGTGAGAGGCAGGGTCGTCGGATAGGTACTAGCGGGAGTCAGCACGAGCAGTACTTC; CDR3: CASSERQGRRIGTSGSQHEQYF
J: TRBJ2-7; V: TRBV15; D: NA; size: NA; DNA: TGTGCCACCAGCAGATACAAAGCCTACGAGCAGTACTTC; CDR3: CATSRYKAYEQYF
J: TRBJ2-7; V: TRBV7-6; D: NA; size: NA; DNA: TGTGCCAGCAGCTTAACGACTCCCTCCTACGAGCAGTACTTC; CDR3: CASSLTTPSYEQYF
J: TRBJ1-3; V: TRBV30; D: TRBD1; size: NA; DNA: TGTGCCTGGACAGGGGGCTCTGGAAACACCATATATTTT; CDR3: CAWTGGSGNTIYF
J: TRBJ2-7; V: TRBV5-6; D: NA; size: NA; DNA: TGTGCCAGCAGCTTGGAAGAGTCGTTCTACGAGCAGTACTTC; CDR3: CASSLEESFYEQYF
J: TRBJ2-5; V: TRBV3-1/TRBV3-2; D: TRBD2; size: NA; DNA: TGTGCCAGCAGCCAAGGACGGTTAGCGGGAGGGCCCGAGACCCAGTACTTC; CDR3: CASSQGRLAGGPETQYF
J: TRBJ2-1; V: TRBV3-1/TRBV3-2; D: NA; size: NA; DNA: TGTGCCAGCAGCCTGGGGGTAGGGAGGACCTACAATGAGCAGTTCTTC; CDR3: CASSLGVGRTYNEQFF
J: TRBJ2-7; V: TRBV6-6; D: TRBD2; size: NA; DNA: TGTGCCAGCAGGGGGGGGGTGAGCTCCTACGAGCAGTACTTC; CDR3: CASRGGVSSYEQYF
J: TRBJ2-3; V: TRBV27; D: NA; size: NA; DNA: TGTGCCTCTCCACCGCAGGGGGGACCAAGCACAGATACGCAGTATTTT; CDR3: CASPPQGGPSTDTQYF
J: TRBJ2-7; V: TRBV11-2; D: NA; size: many; DNA: TGTGCCAGCAGCTTGGGCGAGTCCTACGAGCAGTACTTC; CDR3: CASSLGESYEQYF